The 25 T cell receptor beta chains presented below share a single source sample, sequenced in a study of Tregs in tolerant kidney transplant recipients. The data were produced by immunoSEQ multiplex PCR, yet TCRdb's version contains in-frame clones alone and is incomplete. The sample shows roughly 250,000 clones, 65% to 85% of them seen only once. Input material: CD4+ T cells from blood. The receptors were sampled from a human donor in good health.

This clone is a singleton in its sample. This chain links TRBV7-8 with TRBJ1-5; D not resolved. This CDR3 has 16 residues. Germline V lookup: CDR1 SGHVS, CDR2 FQNEAQ. V was pared by 1 base and J by 0 bases, with 10 bases between. CDR3 nucleotide sequence: TGTGCCAGCAGCTTAGGGGTGCAGGATAGCAATCAGCCCCAGCATTTT. Protein product: CASSLGVQDSNQPQHF. The whole variable domain, remainder taken from reference TRBV7-8 and TRBJ1-5, is GAGVSQSPRYKVAKRGQDVALRCDPISGHVSLFWYQQALGQGPEFLTYFQNEAQLDKSGLPSDRFFAERPEGSVSTLKIQRTQQEDSAVYLCASSLGVQDSNQPQHFGDGTRLSIL.

The chain links TRBV6-1 to TRBJ1-1; tentatively, D is TRBD1 (5 bases). With 2 bases removed from V and 1 base from J, the gap between germline ends came to 14 bases. The CDR3 loop spans 16 amino acids. Germline CDR1 MNHNS, CDR2 SASEGT. Here the CDR3 reads CASSEIFGAGNTEAFF. CDR3 DNA: TGTGCCAGCAGTGAAATATTCGGGGCAGGGAACACTGAAGCTTTCTTT.

The chain uses TRBV6-1 and TRBJ1-2, with 11 bases lining up with TRBD1. CDR3 length equals 15 residues. V gave up 3 bases and J gave up 4 bases; unmatched junction bases: 4. Germline V gene lookup returns CDR1 MNHNS and CDR2 SASEGT. The CDR3 here is CASSEPGTGGYGYTF. The CDR3 DNA follows: TGTGCCAGCAGTGAGCCAGGGACAGGGGGCTATGGCTACACCTTC.

Concerning this clone: The junction differs from germline at one of its ends, possibly a read error. The V and J genes are TRBV4-1 and TRBJ1-2; D is uncertain. CDR3 length equals 16 residues. Per the germline V gene, CDR1 is MGHRA and CDR2 is YSYEKL. CDR3 bases: TGTGCCAGCAGCCAAGATGGGAGGAGTAATGATGATGGCTACACCTTC. Its protein product is CASSQDGRSNDDGYTF.

In nucleotides, the CDR3 is TGCGCCAGCAGCTCTCCCGGACTAGCGGGAGGGAACACAGATACGCAGTATTTT. Translated: CASSSPGLAGGNTDTQYF. The chain recombines TRBV5-1 with TRBJ2-3; TRBD2 aligns across 15 bases. Losses at the gene ends were 3 bases for V and 2 bases for J; bases not matched to a gene: 7. Germline V gene lookup returns CDR1 SGHRS and CDR2 YFSETQ. This CDR3 has 18 residues.

The CDR3 region is CASSIEWGNYGYTF. CDR3 DNA sequence: TGTGCCAGTAGTATAGAGTGGGGGAACTATGGCTACACCTTC. The rearrangement uses TRBV19 and TRBJ1-2; weak D call: TRBD1 (5 bases). The CDR3 contains 14 residues. Germline CDR1 LNHDA, CDR2 SQIVND (reference sequence). Trimming left V 0 bases short and J 2 bases short, with 7 bases between.

This clone was counted a few times. The gene calls are TRBV4-1 and TRBJ2-2, with D possibly matching TRBD2 (6 bases). Germline loops: CDR1 MGHRA, CDR2 YSYEKL. The length of the CDR3 is 17 residues. Between the trimmed V and J ends, which lost 0 bases and 4 bases, there was a span of 15 bases. Here the CDR3 DNA reads TGCGCCAGCAGCCAAGAACCGGCGGGGCCCTCCACCGGGGAGCTGTTTTTT. Translating gives CASSQEPAGPSTGELFF.

This clone appeared a few times. The rearrangement uses TRBV18 and TRBJ2-7; D unresolved. The CDR3 runs to 14 residues. CDR1 KGHSH and CDR2 LQKENI come from the germline V gene. V was clipped by 4 bases and J by 2 bases, with 12 bases between them. The CDR3 reads CASSHYTAPYEQYF. The CDR3 nucleotides read TGTGCCAGCTCACATTACACGGCCCCCTACGAGCAGTACTTC.

The chain joins TRBV7-9 to TRBJ1-2; 9 bases match TRBD1. Losses at the gene ends were 5 bases for V and 1 base for J; bases not matched to a gene: 5. CDR1 is SEHNR and CDR2 is FQNEAQ in the germline V gene (reference sequence). The CDR3 contains 15 residues. CDR3 coding DNA: TGTGCCAGCAGCACACCGGGACAGGGTAACTATGGCTACACCTTC. Its translation: CASSTPGQGNYGYTF.

This chain connects TRBV28 to TRBJ2-7; 7 bases line up with TRBD1. There are 16 residues in the CDR3. V shed 5 bases, J shed 0 bases, and the junction held 10 bases outside the gene matches. Germline V gene sequence: CDR1 MDHEN, CDR2 SYDVKM. The CDR3 spells CASSPTGEGSSYEQYF. DNA of the CDR3: TGTGCCAGCAGTCCCACAGGGGAAGGGAGCTCCTACGAGCAGTACTTC.

The chain uses TRBV2 and TRBJ1-4, with TRBD1 matching over 7 bases. Germline V gene lookup returns CDR1 SNHLY and CDR2 FYNNEI. J was trimmed by 0 bases and V by 6 bases; bases with no gene match: 4. The CDR3 extends over 15 amino acids. CDR3 residues: CASSGTAATNEKLFF. The CDR3 DNA is TGTGCCAGCAGCGGGACAGCCGCAACTAATGAAAAACTGTTTTTT.

A word on this clone: Mismatch with germline at one junction end may stem from a read error. The chain carries TRBV19 and TRBJ2-2; perhaps TRBD2 as D (5 bases). Germline lookup yields CDR1 LNHDA and CDR2 SQIVND (reference sequence). CDR3 length equals 14 residues. The CDR3 DNA follows: TGTGCCAGTAGTATAGTACGGAACACCGGGGAGCTGGTTTTT. It yields the protein CASSIVRNTGELVF.

The chain couples TRBV19 to TRBJ2-7, with 7 bases lining up with TRBD2. Germline V CDR1 and CDR2: LNHDA, SQIVND (reference sequence). Trimming cost V 0 bases and J 3 bases; bases outside gene matches: 5. The CDR3 contains 15 residues. The CDR3 sequence is CASSIDGVAGYEQYF. The CDR3, as DNA: TGTGCCAGTAGTATAGACGGGGTAGCGGGCTACGAGCAGTACTTC.

CDR3 region: CASSLPARGADTQYF. For the CDR3, the DNA is TGTGCCAGCAGTCTCCCTGCCCGTGGCGCAGATACGCAGTATTTT. The chain couples TRBV6-6 to TRBJ2-3; D gene uncertain. Trimming cost V 5 bases and J 4 bases, with 16 bases left between them. CDR3 length: 15 residues. Per germline, CDR1 MNHNY and CDR2 SVGAGI (reference sequence).

This chain uses TRBV2 with TRBJ1-2; no clear D gene. Looked up from germline, CDR1 is SNHLY and CDR2 is FYNNEI. This CDR3 has 11 residues. Between the trimmed V and J ends, which lost 1 base and 7 bases, there was a span of 4 bases. CDR3 region: CASSEELGYTF. In DNA, the CDR3 is TGTGCCAGCAGTGAAGAGCTTGGCTACACCTTC.

This rearrangement joins TRBV14 to TRBJ2-7, with 9 bases matching TRBD2. The germline V gene encodes CDR1 SGHDN and CDR2 FVKESK. The CDR3 loop spans 15 amino acids. Trimming took 6 bases from V and 3 from J; bases not matched to a gene: 9. CDR3 sequence: CASSLSSGSNYEQYF. The CDR3 coding sequence is TGTGCCAGCAGTCTAAGTAGCGGGAGTAACTACGAGCAGTACTTC.

V and J are TRBV5-1 and TRBJ2-5, with 9 bases aligning to TRBD1. The germline CDR1 and CDR2 sequences are SGHRS and YFSETQ. This CDR3 has 15 amino acids. V dropped 5 bases and J dropped 2; count of bases not matched to a gene: 7. CDR3 sequence: CASSPGQGPQETQYF. In DNA form, the CDR3 reads TGCGCCAGCAGTCCCGGACAGGGGCCACAAGAGACCCAGTACTTC.

This rearrangement joins TRBV11-2 to TRBJ1-1; perhaps TRBD1 as D (6 bases). Germline V gene sequence: CDR1 SGHAT, CDR2 FQNNGV. There are 13 residues in the CDR3. Trimming removed 6 bases at V and 4 bases at J, with 12 bases between. In DNA form, the CDR3 reads TGTGCCAGCAGTCGTACAGGGCCCACTGAAGCTTTCTTT. This sequence encodes CASSRTGPTEAFF.

This chain joins TRBV19 and TRBJ2-5; TRBD1 agrees at 9 bases. Trimming took 2 bases from V and 2 from J; bases not matched to a gene: 3. Germline assignment: CDR1 LNHDA and CDR2 SQIVND (reference sequence). The CDR3 is 15 amino acids. CDR3 nucleotide sequence: TGTGCCAGTAGTATAACAGGGGGCGGTCAAGAGACCCAGTACTTC. Translated: CASSITGGGQETQYF.

The CDR3 is CARQKSGGATYNEQFF. The CDR3 region has the DNA TGTGCCAGACAGAAAAGCGGGGGGGCGACCTACAATGAGCAGTTCTTC. This sequence joins TRBV2 and TRBJ2-1; 10 nucleotides align to TRBD2. The CDR3 runs to 16 residues. V trimming: 9 bases; J trimming: 2 bases; junction bases outside the gene matches: 10. Germline V gene lookup returns CDR1 SNHLY and CDR2 FYNNEI. Full variable domain (missing parts from reference TRBV2 and TRBJ2-1): EPEVTQTPSHQVTQMGQEVILRCVPISNHLYFYWYRQILGQKVEFLVSFYNNEISEKSEIFDDQFSVERPDGSNFTLKIRSTKLEDSAMYFCARQKSGGATYNEQFFGPGTRLTVL.

This chain uses TRBV30 with TRBJ1-6; the D gene is possibly TRBD1 (5 bases). Germline lookup yields CDR1 GTSNPN and CDR2 SVGIG (reference sequence). V was clipped by 2 bases and J by 10 bases, with 9 bases between them. This CDR3 spans 12 amino acids. This CDR3 reads CAWSPRGSPLHF. CDR3 nucleotide sequence: TGTGCCTGGAGTCCCCGGGGGTCACCCCTCCACTTT.

The chain employs TRBV4-1 and TRBJ2-3; 10 bases agree with TRBD2. CDR1 and CDR2 (germline): MGHRA, YSYEKL. V dropped 1 base and J dropped 1; count of bases not matched to a gene: 2. CDR3 length equals 16 residues. The CDR3 DNA reads as TGCGCCAGCAGCCAAGGAACTAGCGGGGGCACAGATACGCAGTATTTT. It codes for CASSQGTSGGTDTQYF.

The J gene is TRBJ2-7, the V gene TRBV4-2; TRBD2 agrees at 13 bases. The CDR3 runs to 15 residues. V lost 2 bases to trimming and J lost 2 bases; unmatched junction nucleotides: 0. Looked up from germline, CDR1 is LGHNA and CDR2 is YNFKEQ. The CDR3 region is CASSQTSGGAYEQYF. The CDR3 DNA sequence: TGTGCCAGCAGCCAAACTAGCGGGGGGGCCTACGAGCAGTACTTC.

V is TRBV11-3 and J is TRBJ2-5; D not certain. Trimming left V 3 bases short and J 7 bases short, with 6 bases between. The length of the CDR3 is 11 residues. The V gene's germline CDR1 is SGHNT and CDR2 YENEEA. CDR3 in amino acids: CASSLGGTQYF. The CDR3, as DNA: TGTGCCAGCAGCTTGGGTGGGACCCAGTACTTC.

The chain recombines TRBV5-4 with TRBJ2-7, with 8 bases aligning to TRBD2. The V gene's germline CDR1 is SGHNT and CDR2 YYREEE (reference sequence). The V gene end was trimmed by 4 bases and the J gene end by 5 bases; junction bases not matched to a gene: 5. The CDR3 sequence is 13 residues long. CDR3 in amino acids: CASSPPGGDEQYF. DNA of the CDR3: TGTGCCAGCAGCCCGCCGGGGGGGGACGAGCAGTACTTC.